These 25 T cell receptor beta chains share one sample of origin, sequenced in a study of OX40 agonist ivuxolimab in advanced cancers. Clones were read by immunoSEQ multiplex PCR, and TCRdb kept only the in-frame ones, dropping some. Of about 96,000 clones listed, around 90% were seen once; the top ten hold around 1.6%. The sample was CD4+ or CD8+ T cells sorted from blood, taken in a trial of the OX40 agonist ivuxolimab. These receptors were taken from an adult with an advanced solid tumor such as melanoma, head and neck, liver or kidney cancer.

J is TRBJ1-4 and V is TRBV7-9, with D maybe TRBD1 (5 bases). CDR1 is SEHNR and CDR2 is FQNEAQ in the germline V gene (reference sequence). The CDR3 contains 14 residues. Between the trimmed V and J ends, which lost 3 bases and 4 bases, there was a span of 9 bases. The DNA for the CDR3 is TGTGCCAGCAGCTTCTGGGGCCTTAATGAAAAACTGTTTTTT. As protein: CASSFWGLNEKLFF.

The chain has TRBV6-1 and TRBJ2-7; 10 nucleotides line up with TRBD2. V trimming: 8 bases; J trimming: 3 bases; junction bases outside the gene matches: 4. Germline lookup yields CDR1 MNHNS and CDR2 SASEGT. The CDR3 contains 13 residues. The CDR3 reads CASVTSGIYEQYF. CDR3 DNA sequence: TGTGCCAGCGTCACTAGCGGGATCTACGAGCAGTACTTC.

V is TRBV2 and J is TRBJ2-2; no reliable D call. Germline V gene sequence: CDR1 SNHLY, CDR2 FYNNEI. The CDR3 has 13 residues. Trimming stripped 0 bases from V and 1 base from J, with 0 bases between. The CDR3 coding sequence is TGTGCCAGCAGTGAAGCGAACACCGGGGAGCTGTTTTTT. It yields the protein CASSEANTGELFF.

The chain joins TRBV9 to TRBJ2-2; D is uncertain. This CDR3 is 16 amino acids long. Trimming cost V 3 bases and J 3 bases, with 15 bases left between them. The germline CDR1 and CDR2 sequences are SGDLS and YYNGEE. CDR3 sequence reads: CASSALLWSDTGELFF. The CDR3 bases are TGTGCCAGCAGCGCTCTACTATGGTCGGACACCGGGGAGCTGTTTTTT.

This clone occurred once. This chain joins TRBV5-1 and TRBJ2-5; tentative D call: TRBD1 (5 bases). This CDR3 comprises 14 residues. The V end lost 3 bases, the J end lost 4 bases, and 13 bases lay between the germline ends. Germline CDR1 and CDR2: SGHRS and YFSETQ. This chain's CDR3 is CASSWGAQAETQYF. In DNA form, the CDR3 reads TGCGCCAGCAGCTGGGGCGCCCAAGCAGAGACCCAGTACTTC. The complete variable domain, with remaining parts taken from reference TRBV5-1 and TRBJ2-5, reads KAGVTQTPRYLIKTRGQQVTLSCSPISGHRSVSWYQQTPGQGLQFLFEYFSETQRNKGNFPGRFSGRQFSNSRSEMNVSTLELGDSALYLCASSWGAQAETQYFGPGTRLLVL.

Comment on this clone: Other DNA sequences in this specimen translate into the identical CDR3. This sequence joins TRBV9 and TRBJ2-1; 7 positions match TRBD2. The CDR3 loop spans 15 amino acids. From germline, CDR1 is SGDLS and CDR2 YYNGEE. The V and J ends lost 2 bases and 2 bases, in that order; junction bases with no gene match: 4. The CDR3, as DNA: TGTGCCAGCAGCGTTGGCGGGGGTCCCTACAATGAGCAGTTCTTC. Encoded protein: CASSVGGGPYNEQFF.

The chain combines TRBV11-2 with TRBJ1-1; D is possibly TRBD1 (5 bases). Trimming took 2 bases from V and 1 from J, leaving 14 bases between them. Germline V gives CDR1 SGHAT, CDR2 FQNNGV. This CDR3 is 16 amino acids long. CDR3 sequence: CASSLLGPRGNTEAFF. CDR3 in DNA: TGTGCCAGCAGCTTATTGGGGCCCAGAGGGAACACTGAAGCTTTCTTT.

The chain employs TRBV30 and TRBJ2-3, with D unclear. V lost 1 base and J 3 bases, leaving 11 bases between the germline ends. This CDR3 spans 14 amino acids. Germline loops: CDR1 GTSNPN, CDR2 SVGIG (reference sequence). The CDR3: CAWSGRLGTDTQYF. The CDR3 DNA is TGTGCCTGGAGTGGACGCTTAGGAACAGATACGCAGTATTTT.

The CDR3 protein is CASTKTPYPPTSGRINEQYF. CDR3 nucleotides: TGTGCCAGCACCAAAACCCCTTATCCCCCTACTAGCGGGAGAATCAACGAGCAGTACTTC. The chain has TRBV7-3 and TRBJ2-7; 11 bases fit TRBD2. Germline-derived CDR1 and CDR2 are SGHTA and FQGTGA. The V segment lost 7 bases and the J segment 5 bases; nucleotides outside the gene matches: 25. CDR3 length equals 20 residues.

The gene calls are TRBV4-3 and TRBJ1-1; D gene ambiguous. Looked up from germline, CDR1 is LGHNA and CDR2 is YSLEER. V was pared by 4 bases and J by 4 bases, with 10 bases between. The CDR3 is made up of 13 amino acids. CDR3 coding DNA: TGCGCCAGCAGCCTTGAAGTCAGCACTGAAGCTTTCTTT. Its translation: CASSLEVSTEAFF.

The genes are TRBV6-1 and TRBJ2-7, with D possibly matching TRBD2 (6 bases). The length of the CDR3 is 14 residues. CDR1 MNHNS and CDR2 SASEGT come from the germline V gene. The V and J ends lost 5 bases and 3 bases respectively, with 14 bases between them. The CDR3 is CASSPPGLIYEQYF. Written as DNA, the CDR3 is TGTGCCAGCAGTCCTCCGGGACTTATCTACGAGCAGTACTTC.

The CDR3 coding sequence is TGTGCCAGCAGTTACGGGAGCCTCAGAGCCCTCGAGCAGTACTTC. Translating gives CASSYGSLRALEQYF. This chain connects TRBV6-5 to TRBJ2-7; D is possibly TRBD2 (5 bases). Germline-derived CDR1 and CDR2 are MNHEY and SVGAGI. This CDR3 has 15 amino acids. Between the trimmed V and J ends, which lost 2 bases and 6 bases, there was a span of 17 bases.

This chain joins TRBV4-2 and TRBJ1-4; 9 nucleotides match TRBD1. The V and J ends lost 3 bases and 6 bases, in that order; junction bases with no gene match: 5. CDR1 is LGHNA, CDR2 YNFKEQ, per germline. The CDR3 covers 15 residues. This chain's CDR3 is CASSQETGGHEKLFF. The CDR3 DNA reads TGTGCCAGCAGCCAGGAGACAGGGGGACATGAAAAACTGTTTTTT.

The chain employs TRBV29-1 and TRBJ2-4; D is tentatively TRBD1 or TRBD2 (5 bases each). This CDR3 is built from 15 residues. CDR1 is SQVTM and CDR2 is ANQGSEA in the germline V gene. V was pared by 5 bases and J by 1 base, with 15 bases between. CDR3 DNA: TGCAGCGTTAAATGGCTTTGGGGGGCCAAAAACATTCAGTACTTC. It specifies CSVKWLWGAKNIQYF. Full variable domain (missing parts from reference TRBV29-1 and TRBJ2-4): SAVISQKPSRDICQRGTSLTIQCQVDSQVTMMFWYRQQPGQSLTLIATANQGSEATYESGFVIDKFPISRPNLTFSTLTVSNMSPEDSSIYLCSVKWLWGAKNIQYFGAGTRLSVL.

This clone has a single count. The rearrangement joins TRBV7-2 to TRBJ2-1; D not resolved. Germline CDR1 SGHTA, CDR2 FQGNSA. V was shortened by 7 bases and J by 9 bases, with 16 bases between the two germline ends. CDR3 size: 13 residues. DNA for the CDR3: TGTGCCAGCACCAATTTTGGGATCGGTGAGCAGTTCTTC. Its protein is CASTNFGIGEQFF.

This CDR3 is CASSWWDSNYGYTF. CDR3 sequence (DNA): TGTGCCAGCAGTTGGTGGGACAGTAACTATGGCTACACCTTC. The chain links TRBV28 to TRBJ1-2, with 7 nucleotides matching TRBD1. Germline-derived CDR1 and CDR2 are MDHEN and SYDVKM. V lost 4 bases to trimming and J lost 1 base; unmatched junction nucleotides: 3. The CDR3 runs 14 residues.

The V gene is TRBV7-2, the J gene TRBJ2-1; no clear D. The CDR3 runs to 14 residues. The ends were cut back, 5 bases at V and 14 bases at J, with 22 bases in the middle. Germline V gene data show CDR1 as SGHTA and CDR2 as FQGNSA. CDR3 sequence: CASSQGSGRTWKFF. The DNA of the CDR3 is TGTGCCAGCAGCCAAGGGTCCGGGCGTACGTGGAAGTTCTTC.

Here the CDR3 DNA reads TGTGCCAGCAGCCAAGATAGGCTAGCGGGGTACACCGGGGAGCTGTTTTTT. Amino acids: CASSQDRLAGYTGELFF. The chain carries TRBV14 and TRBJ2-2; TRBD2 matches 9 bases. The CDR3 length is 17 residues. Germline assignment: CDR1 SGHDN and CDR2 FVKESK. J gave up 3 bases and V 0 bases, and 5 bases lay outside the gene matches.

V is TRBV28 and J is TRBJ1-2; D unclear. The CDR3 has 13 amino acids. Trimming shortened V by 3 bases and J by 1 base, and 6 bases separated the two germline ends. In germline, CDR1 is MDHEN, CDR2 SYDVKM. The DNA of the CDR3 is TGTGCCAGCAGTTTTAACGTTAACTATGGCTACACCTTC. Its protein is CASSFNVNYGYTF.

This clone was detected only once. The chain couples TRBV30 to TRBJ2-1; 8 bases are a match to TRBD2. This CDR3 is 15 amino acids long. Germline CDR1 is GTSNPN and CDR2 is SVGIG (reference sequence). Germline trimming cut 4 bases from V and 0 bases from J; bases unmatched to any gene: 5. The CDR3 sequence: CAWKTTSGSYNEQFF. For the CDR3, the DNA is TGTGCCTGGAAAACTACTAGCGGCTCCTACAATGAGCAGTTCTTC.

The chain has TRBV28 and TRBJ2-7; D not certain. Germline V gives CDR1 MDHEN, CDR2 SYDVKM. With 1 base removed from V and 1 base from J, the gap between germline ends came to 17 bases. This CDR3 region has 17 residues. CDR3 in amino acids: CASSLSSWAEQSYEQYF. The CDR3 bases are TGTGCCAGCAGTTTATCATCTTGGGCGGAGCAATCCTACGAGCAGTACTTC.

CDR3 sequence: CASSVVGQGGAAFF. In nucleotides, the CDR3 is TGTGCCAGCAGCGTAGTAGGACAAGGGGGCGCAGCTTTCTTT. J is TRBJ1-1 and V is TRBV9, with TRBD1 matching 7 bases. V gave up 0 bases and J gave up 10 bases; unmatched junction bases: 9. CDR3 size: 14 residues. Germline-derived CDR1 and CDR2 are SGDLS and YYNGEE.

The chain carries TRBV19 and TRBJ2-4; TRBD2 agrees at 8 bases. The V and J ends lost 6 bases and 5 bases, in that order; junction bases with no gene match: 6. CDR3 length equals 14 residues. Germline lookup yields CDR1 LNHDA and CDR2 SQIVND (reference sequence). The CDR3, as DNA: TGTGCCAGTAGGGTTTCCGGGAGGGAAAACATTCAGTACTTC. This sequence encodes CASRVSGRENIQYF.

The chain has TRBV2 and TRBJ2-5, with 11 bases fitting TRBD2. V shed 7 bases and J 5 bases; nucleotides not matched to a gene: 9. Germline CDR1 SNHLY, CDR2 FYNNEI. The CDR3 extends over 15 amino acids. For the CDR3, the DNA is TGTGCCAGCACCAATCCGGGACTAGCGGCGGAGACCCAGTACTTC. Residues: CASTNPGLAAETQYF.

This chain uses TRBV27 with TRBJ1-4, with D possibly TRBD1 on 5 matching bases. This CDR3 contains 15 residues. Trimming stripped 0 bases from V and 5 bases from J, with 10 bases between. The germline V gene has CDR1 MNHEY and CDR2 SMNVEV (reference sequence). The CDR3, as DNA: TGTGCCAGCAGTTTATCGGGGGGTTCCAATGAAAAACTGTTTTTT. Protein product: CASSLSGGSNEKLFF.